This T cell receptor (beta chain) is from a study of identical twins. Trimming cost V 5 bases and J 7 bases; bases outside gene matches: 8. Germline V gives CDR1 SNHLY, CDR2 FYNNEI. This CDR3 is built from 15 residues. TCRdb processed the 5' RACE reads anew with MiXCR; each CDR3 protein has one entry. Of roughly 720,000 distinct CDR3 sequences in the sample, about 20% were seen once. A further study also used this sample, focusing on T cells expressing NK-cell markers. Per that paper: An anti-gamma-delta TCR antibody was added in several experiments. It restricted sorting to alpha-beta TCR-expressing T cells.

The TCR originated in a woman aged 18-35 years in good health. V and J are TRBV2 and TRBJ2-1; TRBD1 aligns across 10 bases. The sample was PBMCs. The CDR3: CASSNRDRGGNEQFF. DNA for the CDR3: TGTGCCAGCAGTAACCGGGACAGGGGAGGGAATGAGCAGTTCTTC.